The entry below describes one T cell receptor beta chain. Its antigen remains unknown. The data are from a study of cytomegalovirus exposure and HLA in healthy donors. It was with 60 Vbeta and 13 Jbeta primers that the PCR ran. Produced via immunoSEQ multiplex PCR; TCRdb's table is partial and in-frame only. The sample includes over 100,000 clones, roughly three quarters seen only once; the top ten take 8% to 10%. The germline CDR1 and CDR2 sequences are SGDLS and YYNGEE. The CDR3 is 14 amino acids. The trim removed 3 bases at V and 5 bases at J, leaving 5 bases unmatched. General study points: As a later analysis showed, several of the most significant clusters appeared to be linked to common viral pathogens.

This sequence originates from a male donor in good health and CMV-seropositive. The chain is built from TRBV9 and TRBJ2-5; 9 positions match TRBD1. Sample: PBMCs. The CDR3 DNA sequence: TGTGCCAGCAGCGGACCGGACAGGGGTGAGACCCAGTACTTC. This sequence encodes CASSGPDRGETQYF.